The sequence of this T cell receptor (beta chain) was determined in a study of blood T cell repertoires in COVID-19. Germline V gene sequence: CDR1 MGHRA, CDR2 YSYEKL. Between the trimmed V and J ends, which lost 1 base and 2 bases, there was a span of 12 bases. This CDR3 is 15 amino acids long. Here immunoSEQ multiplex PCR was the method, and the copy in TCRdb shows in-frame clones only, minus some. The table lists about 120,000 clones, around 83% of them singletons, with approximately 3.6% in the top ten. The TCR was taken from a middle-aged man with acute or convalescent COVID-19. Material for sequencing was peripheral blood. The gene calls are TRBV4-1 and TRBJ2-7; the D gene is possibly TRBD2 (5 bases). CDR3 bases: TGCGCCAGCAGCCAAGGCATTAGCGTTACCTACGAGCAGTACTTC. It encodes CASSQGISVTYEQYF.